This T cell receptor beta chain derives from a study of T-cell reconstitution after alpha-beta-depleted transplantation in children (dated by TCRdb to the mid-2010s). For the study in its entirety: T-cell immune reconstitution after TCRalphabeta/CD19-depleted allogeneic hematopoietic cell transplantation in children was quantitatively tracked in the study by means of TCR repertoire profiling. Results the study describes overall, beyond this receptor: Over subsequent months, a decline in hyperexpanded clone frequencies was noted, and after one year, T-cell counts and TCRbeta diversity were mostly ascribed to newly produced T cells. In some patients, high TCRbeta diversity at day 60 was attributed to recipient T cells and intrathymic progenitors that had survived conditioning. Apparently early alphabetaT-cell count recovery about two months after transplant reportedly relied on only several hundred rapidly expanded clones derived from non-depleted graft cells.

This clonotype was observed a handful of times. No antigen is known for it. Base-call qualities are not available, and no considerably larger clone is one nucleotide away. The library was obtained by PCR. The reads were generated on an Illumina HiSeq 2500. TCR library preparation used molecular barcoding, with unique molecular identifiers applied to normalize quantification of the TCRbeta repertoire. In TCRdb, the public reads were trimmed at Q25 with fastp and aligned with MiXCR, with productive beta chains retained. Here each entry gathers all rows of one CDR3 protein and keeps the most common genes and DNA. This sample has some 600,000 distinct CDR3 sequences in its table, and approximately 12% of those were observed once. Of the sample, about 2.2% falls within the top ten clones. Relative to germline, V is 5 bases shorter and J is 6 bases shorter, with 18 bases between their ends. The CDR3 has 15 amino acids, counting the end cysteine and phenylalanine. Kept here is only the CDR3 DNA, which spans 45 bases and is read in frame from base 1. CDR1 SEHNR and CDR2 FQNEAQ are derived from the germline V gene (reference sequence).

Reading the label with the study, this specimen's treatment or condition is: allogeneic hematopoietic cell transplantation with graft depleted of TCRalphabeta T cells and CD19 B cells. The transplant recipients were children given TCRalphabeta/CD19-depleted allogeneic hematopoietic cell grafts. The sequencing here drew on PBMCs, mostly from graft donor cells, taken 360 days after TCRalphabeta/CD19-depleted stem cell transplant. The rearranged chain carries TRBV7-9 and TRBJ2-3; the D segment may tentatively be TRBD1 or TRBD2, each giving 5 matched bases. The TCR comes from a male patient between 5 and 17 years old who had a stem cell transplant for acute myeloid leukemia, so the T cells may come from the graft donor. In nucleotide form, the sequence is TGTGCCAGCAGCCCGGGACCAATGTTGTTGGATACGCAGTATTTT. It specifies CASSPGPMLLDTQYF. The CDR3, completed at both ends by the reference TRBV7-9 and TRBJ2-3 genes, gives the full variable domain DTGVSQNPRHKITKRGQNVTFRCDPISEHNRLYWYRQTLGQGPEFLTYFQNEAQLEKSRLLSDRFSAERPKGSFSTLEIQRTEQGDSAMYLCASSPGPMLLDTQYFGPGTRLTVL.